Below, 13 T cell receptor beta chains from the same sample are listed, as sequenced in a study of shared clonotypes between healthy human individuals (TCRdb year 2020). CD8 naive samples were obtained by positive selection for CCR7 among CD45RO-negative cells, yielding a CD45RA+CCR7+ population from which TemRA cells were excluded. Library creation used the immunoSEQ multiplex PCR assay. TCRdb provides this immuneACCESS table in a form limited to in-frame rearrangements. Some clones are lacking; in checked studies, under half of them reflect an unresolved V gene, and why the rest are absent is not known. This sample is represented by about 2 million clones; approximately 94% of them were singletons. 1.2% of the sample is taken by the ten largest. Sequenced material: naive CD8+ T cells sorted from blood. Sample cell subset or site, as interpreted from the label and publication: CD45RA+CCR7+. Source of these receptors: a man aged 18 to 29 in good health.

This clone was seen only once. The CDR3: CASSPPFSGPEQFF. CDR3 in DNA: TGTGCCAGCAGCCCCCCATTCAGCGGGCCGGAGCAGTTCTTC. The rearrangement links TRBV11-2 to TRBJ2-1; tentatively, D is TRBD2 (6 bases). CDR1 and CDR2 (germline): SGHAT, FQNNGV. This CDR3 spans 14 amino acids. V was shortened by 5 bases and J by 10 bases, with 18 bases between the two germline ends.

This chain links TRBV4-2 with TRBJ2-2, with D unresolved. CDR1 and CDR2 (germline): LGHNA, YNFKEQ. V shed 4 bases and J shed 4 bases, with 7 bases lying between them. The CDR3 has 13 residues. CDR3 protein: CASSPGSTGELFF. The CDR3 DNA sequence: TGTGCCAGCAGCCCCGGCAGCACCGGGGAGCTGTTTTTT.

The chain uses TRBV5-6 and TRBJ2-3; 9 bases are shared with TRBD1. The CDR3 contains 13 residues. The trim removed 10 bases at V and 3 bases at J, leaving 6 bases unmatched. Germline CDR1 SGHDT, CDR2 YYEEEE. CDR3 protein: CAATGQGTDTQYF. CDR3 sequence (DNA): TGTGCCGCCACGGGACAGGGAACAGATACGCAGTATTTT.

The chain carries TRBV4-3 and TRBJ2-7; D possibly corresponds to TRBD1 (6 bases). The V end was cut by 4 bases, the J end by 6 bases, with 16 bases between. The CDR3 consists of 14 residues. The germline CDR1 and CDR2 sequences are LGHNA and YSLEER. The CDR3 nucleotides read TGCGCCAGCAGCCCCGACTGGGGGCAGATCGAGCAGTACTTC. Encoded protein: CASSPDWGQIEQYF.

The chain joins TRBV29-1 to TRBJ1-2, with 8 bases that match TRBD1. CDR3 length: 14 amino acids. The V gene's germline CDR1 is SQVTM and CDR2 ANQGSEA. V gave up 6 bases and J gave up 5 bases; unmatched junction bases: 11. This chain's CDR3 is CSVIGQGLSYGYTF. The CDR3, as DNA: TGCAGCGTCATCGGACAGGGCCTTTCTTATGGCTACACCTTC.

This clone was seen a few times. This chain uses TRBV7-9 with TRBJ1-1; a weak D match, TRBD1 (6 bases). Trimming shortened V by 8 bases and J by 1 base, and 8 bases separated the two germline ends. Germline CDR1 SEHNR, CDR2 FQNEAQ (reference sequence). The CDR3 totals 12 residues. CDR3 sequence (DNA): TGTGCCAGCGGGGGCGCGAACACTGAAGCTTTCTTT. It yields the protein CASGGANTEAFF.

The chain links TRBV2 to TRBJ1-6; 7 positions agree with TRBD1. Germline trimming cut 0 bases from V and 8 bases from J; bases unmatched to any gene: 7. The CDR3 sequence is 16 residues long. The germline CDR1 and CDR2 sequences are SNHLY and FYNNEI. CDR3 in DNA: TGTGCCAGCAGTGAAGCTGGATCAGGGGGTGATTCACCCCTCCACTTT. Translation: CASSEAGSGGDSPLHF. The variable domain in full, with the rest retrieved from reference TRBV2 and TRBJ1-6, is EPEVTQTPSHQVTQMGQEVILRCVPISNHLYFYWYRQILGQKVEFLVSFYNNEISEKSEIFDDQFSVERPDGSNFTLKIRSTKLEDSAMYFCASSEAGSGGDSPLHFGNGTRLTVT.

The rearrangement joins TRBV25-1 to TRBJ1-1; D gene ambiguous. The CDR3 has 13 residues. Looked up from germline, CDR1 is MGHDK and CDR2 is SYGVNS. V lost 5 bases and J lost 1, with 8 bases in between. The chain's CDR3 is CASSTGWNTEAFF. The CDR3 DNA reads TGTGCCAGCAGTACGGGTTGGAACACTGAAGCTTTCTTT.

This chain joins TRBV9 and TRBJ2-7; TRBD2 aligns across 12 bases. Germline V CDR1 and CDR2: SGDLS, YYNGEE. The J segment lost 6 bases and the V segment lost 4 bases, leaving 14 bases of the junction unmatched. This CDR3 is 17 amino acids long. The CDR3 spells CASSQGSGTSGLIEQYF. CDR3 nucleotides: TGTGCCAGCAGCCAAGGATCCGGGACTAGCGGGCTTATCGAGCAGTACTTC.

The chain links TRBV6-1 to TRBJ1-1; no clear D. Per the germline V gene, CDR1 is MNHNS and CDR2 is SASEGT. V was trimmed by 2 bases and J by 7 bases, leaving 11 bases between them. The CDR3 spans 13 residues. Here the CDR3 reads CASSESFPYEAFF. The CDR3 region has the DNA TGTGCCAGCAGTGAATCGTTCCCTTATGAAGCTTTCTTT.

The rearrangement joins TRBV5-1 to TRBJ2-7; the D gene is possibly TRBD1 (5 bases). Trimming pared 0 bases from V and 2 bases from J, leaving 15 bases between. This CDR3 region has 16 residues. CDR1 and CDR2 from the germline V gene are SGHRS and YFSETQ. The CDR3 DNA is TGCGCCAGCAGCTTGGCCGTCGGGCAGGGCACCTACGAGCAGTACTTC. Translating it yields CASSLAVGQGTYEQYF.

The CDR3 protein is CASSLVRGGEQYF. The DNA of the CDR3 is TGTGCCAGCAGCTTGGTCCGGGGAGGAGAGCAGTACTTC. This sequence joins TRBV5-4 and TRBJ2-7; a weak D match, TRBD2 (6 bases). Germline CDR1 reads SGHNT; CDR2 reads YYREEE (reference sequence). The ends were cut back, 0 bases at V and 7 bases at J, with 11 bases in the middle. The CDR3 loop spans 13 amino acids.

The chain couples TRBV9 to TRBJ1-3; 9 bases are a match to TRBD1. This CDR3 spans 15 amino acids. Germline V gene data show CDR1 as SGDLS and CDR2 as YYNGEE. The ends lost 0 bases at V and 8 bases at J; junction bases unmatched: 6. CDR3: CASSVVGQGWDTIYF. The DNA for the CDR3 is TGTGCCAGCAGCGTAGTCGGACAGGGGTGGGACACCATATATTTT.